Following are 18 T cell receptor beta chains from one sample sequenced in a study of cytomegalovirus exposure and HLA in healthy donors. In the PCR, 60 Vbeta and 13 Jbeta primers were used. The table came from immunoSEQ multiplex PCR; TCRdb's copy has only in-frame clones and leaves some out. Here the sample spans 85,000 to 100,000 clones, over 80% being singletons. The sample comprised PBMCs. All receptors come from a female donor in good health and CMV-seropositive.

The gene calls are TRBV5-6 and TRBJ2-7; 10 bases are shared with TRBD1. The V and J ends lost 4 bases and 3 bases, in that order; junction bases with no gene match: 10. The CDR3 runs to 16 residues. Germline V gives CDR1 SGHDT, CDR2 YYEEEE. CDR3 amino acids: CASSLILGQGGYEQYF. The CDR3 DNA sequence: TGTGCCAGCAGCCTCATTCTTGGACAGGGGGGCTACGAGCAGTACTTC. The full variable domain, its missing parts supplied by reference TRBV5-6 and TRBJ2-7, is DAGVTQSPTHLIKTRGQQVTLRCSPKSGHDTVSWYQQALGQGPQFIFQYYEEEERQRGNFPDRFSGHQFPNYSSELNVNALLLGDSALYLCASSLILGQGGYEQYFGPGTRLTVT.

The rearrangement uses TRBV23-1 and TRBJ1-4, with D possibly being TRBD1 (6 bases). TRBV23-1 is classed as an ORF, of uncertain function. This CDR3 has 14 amino acids. Trimming removed 7 bases at V and 4 bases at J, with 13 bases between. The CDR3 loop is CASTQDSLNEKLFF. The CDR3 DNA reads as TGCGCCAGCACCCAGGACAGCCTTAATGAAAAACTGTTTTTT.

The CDR3 spells CASSQDLNPTSGGANEQFF. The CDR3 nucleotides read TGTGCCAGCAGCCAAGATCTTAACCCCACTAGCGGGGGGGCGAATGAGCAGTTCTTC. This chain connects TRBV14 to TRBJ2-1; TRBD2 aligns across 13 bases. Germline CDR1 reads SGHDN; CDR2 reads FVKESK. J gave up 7 bases and V 0 bases, and 12 bases lay outside the gene matches. The CDR3 spans 19 residues. Complete variable domain (other parts from reference TRBV14 and TRBJ2-1): EAGVTQFPSHSVIEKGQTVTLRCDPISGHDNLYWYRRVMGKEIKFLLHFVKESKQDESGMPNNRFLAERTGGTYSTLKVQPAELEDSGVYFCASSQDLNPTSGGANEQFFGPGTRLTVL.

V and J are TRBV5-1 and TRBJ2-1; a weak D match, TRBD1 (5 bases). V lost 0 bases to trimming and J lost 4 bases, with 11 bases between them. CDR1 is SGHRS, CDR2 YFSETQ, per germline. CDR3 length: 15 amino acids. DNA of the CDR3: TGCGCCAGCAGCTTGGTAGGGGCAGAATACAATGAGCAGTTCTTC. This translates into CASSLVGAEYNEQFF.

This clone was recorded a few times. V is TRBV4-1 and J is TRBJ1-5; a possible D gene is TRBD1 (5 bases). CDR3 length: 15 residues. The V end lost 1 base, the J end lost 7 bases, and 14 bases lay between the germline ends. CDR1 and CDR2 from the germline V gene are MGHRA and YSYEKL. CDR3 region: CASSQGSGSRQPQHF. The CDR3 DNA sequence: TGCGCCAGCAGCCAAGGATCAGGGTCGAGACAGCCCCAGCATTTT.

The chain employs TRBV6-5 and TRBJ1-5, with 7 bases matching TRBD1. The CDR3 has 15 amino acids. The J segment lost 0 bases and the V segment lost 7 bases, leaving 6 bases of the junction unmatched. In germline, CDR1 is MNHEY, CDR2 SVGAGI. The chain's CDR3 is CASNLDRNSNQPQHF. The CDR3 DNA reads as TGTGCCAGCAACTTGGACAGGAATAGCAATCAGCCCCAGCATTTT.

This sequence joins TRBV5-4 and TRBJ2-2; 9 positions agree with TRBD2. After removal of 3 bases from V and 7 bases from J, the junction contained 10 bases not matched to a gene. Germline-derived CDR1 and CDR2 are SGHNT and YYREEE (reference sequence). There are 16 residues in the CDR3. The CDR3 DNA reads TGTGCCAGCAGCTACGATAGCGGGAGACGTCTCGGGGAGCTGTTTTTT. This sequence encodes CASSYDSGRRLGELFF.

The V and J genes are TRBV19 and TRBJ1-5; D remains unclear. Germline V gives CDR1 LNHDA, CDR2 SQIVND (reference sequence). V gave up 3 bases and J gave up 4 bases, with 19 bases separating them. The CDR3 contains 17 residues. The CDR3 spells CASSIQSGNSLNQPQHF. The CDR3 DNA is TGTGCCAGTAGTATTCAGTCGGGAAACTCCCTTAATCAGCCCCAGCATTTT.

CDR3 sequence: CASSGGQGGTDTQYF. The DNA for the CDR3 is TGTGCCAGCAGTGGCGGACAGGGGGGAACAGATACGCAGTATTTT. The V and J genes are TRBV25-1 and TRBJ2-3; 10 bases match TRBD1. This CDR3 is 15 amino acids long. Trimming removed 4 bases from V and 3 bases from J; junction bases left unmatched: 4. CDR1 and CDR2 (germline): MGHDK, SYGVNS.

CDR3 nucleotide sequence: TGTGCCAGCAGCTTAGCAACTAGCGGGGGCTATCAAGAGACCCAGTACTTC. Residues: CASSLATSGGYQETQYF. This chain links TRBV7-2 with TRBJ2-5, with TRBD2 matching over 11 bases. Germline trimming cut 0 bases from V and 2 bases from J; bases unmatched to any gene: 5. This CDR3 comprises 17 residues. Germline V gene sequence: CDR1 SGHTA, CDR2 FQGNSA. Using reference TRBV7-2 and TRBJ2-5 for the parts outside the CDR3, the full variable domain is GAGVSQSPSNKVTEKGKDVELRCDPISGHTALYWYRQSLGQGLEFLIYFQGNSAPDKSGLPSDRFSAERTGGSVSTLTIQRTQQEDSAVYLCASSLATSGGYQETQYFGPGTRLLVL.

J is TRBJ1-4 and V is TRBV28, with TRBD1 matching over 8 bases. Trimming at V came to 3 bases and at J to 8 bases, leaving 11 bases not matched to a gene. The CDR3 is made up of 16 amino acids. Germline-derived CDR1 and CDR2 are MDHEN and SYDVKM. This chain's CDR3 is CASSFPLTTGVEKLFF. In nucleotides, the CDR3 is TGTGCCAGCAGTTTCCCCCTAACGACAGGGGTAGAAAAACTGTTTTTT.

The CDR3 coding sequence is TGTGCCAGCAGCCAAAACAGGGTTTCCTACGAGCAGTACTTC. Protein: CASSQNRVSYEQYF. V and J are TRBV28 and TRBJ2-7, with a possible D match to TRBD1 (6 bases). Trimming took off 6 bases at V and 1 base at J, with 13 bases between the two ends. Germline V gene sequence: CDR1 MDHEN, CDR2 SYDVKM. The CDR3 has 14 amino acids.

With regard to this clone: An end of the junction does not agree with germline; a read error may underlie this. The chain links TRBV6-1 to TRBJ2-7, with 10 bases that match TRBD1. This CDR3 is 15 amino acids long. Germline V gene sequence: CDR1 MNHNS, CDR2 SASEGT. As DNA, the CDR3 is TGTTCCAGCAGTGAATGGGACAGGGGTTCCTACGAGCAGTACTTC. Translated: CSSSEWDRGSYEQYF.

V and J are TRBV5-1 and TRBJ2-7; 7 bases agree with TRBD1. This CDR3 is 17 amino acids long. Germline lookup yields CDR1 SGHRS and CDR2 YFSETQ. The V and J ends lost 1 base and 2 bases, in that order; junction bases with no gene match: 12. This CDR3 reads CASSLSLNWDSAYEQYF. In DNA, the CDR3 is TGCGCCAGCAGCTTGTCACTTAATTGGGACAGTGCCTACGAGCAGTACTTC.

V is TRBV25-1 and J is TRBJ1-2; TRBD1 might be the D (5 bases). V gave up 4 bases and J gave up 9 bases, with 18 bases separating them. Germline V gene data show CDR1 as MGHDK and CDR2 as SYGVNS. The CDR3 has 14 amino acids. CDR3 sequence: CASSGLTAPCSYTF. CDR3 sequence (DNA): TGTGCCAGCAGTGGATTGACAGCCCCATGTAGCTACACCTTC.

The chain links TRBV28 to TRBJ2-6; a possible D gene is TRBD2 (8 bases). This CDR3 is built from 16 residues. Trimming took off 9 bases at V and 0 bases at J, with 15 bases between the two ends. Germline V gives CDR1 MDHEN, CDR2 SYDVKM. The CDR3 region has the DNA TGTGCCAGTAGCGGGACAGCGAACTCTGGGGCCAACGTCCTGACTTTC. Encoded protein: CASSGTANSGANVLTF.

The chain joins TRBV5-1 to TRBJ2-4, with 7 bases fitting TRBD1. The germline V gene has CDR1 SGHRS and CDR2 YFSETQ. The CDR3 covers 15 residues. V shed 4 bases, J shed 0 bases, and the junction held 4 bases outside the gene matches. Written as DNA, the CDR3 is TGCGCCAGCAGCGTAAGACAGGGAGCCAAAAACATTCAGTACTTC. Translated, it gives CASSVRQGAKNIQYF.

This rearrangement joins TRBV28 to TRBJ1-1; no clear D gene. Germline V gene lookup returns CDR1 MDHEN and CDR2 SYDVKM. This CDR3 contains 17 residues. The germline V and J ends were trimmed by 6 bases and 0 bases, with 20 bases remaining between them. The DNA for the CDR3 is TGTGCCAGCAGCCCCTCCGGGATCCGAACCTTGAACACTGAAGCTTTCTTT. As protein: CASSPSGIRTLNTEAFF. The full variable domain, in which reference TRBV28 and TRBJ1-1 provide the parts outside the CDR3, is DVKVTQSSRYLVKRTGEKVFLECVQDMDHENMFWYRQDPGLGLRLIYFSYDVKMKEKGDIPEGYSVSREKKERFSLILESASTNQTSMYLCASSPSGIRTLNTEAFFGQGTRLTVV.